The clone carrying this TCR beta chain was counted only a few times. The data belong to a study of blood T cell repertoires in COVID-19. Study background: Specimens from acute and convalescent COVID-19 originated in the United States, Italy and Spain. The analysed material was cDNA or gDNA that came from T cells, B-cell-depleted T cells, or PBMCs.

Seattle enrolled patients during active infection and tracked them longitudinally. Original analysis: Estimated nucleated cell counts came from reference gene primer amplification. Clones were sequenced by immunoSEQ multiplex PCR, and TCRdb holds only the in-frame ones, with some missing. That table gives V, J and clone size, and the DNA gave D and trimming. The sample records more than 200,000 clones, around 87% being singletons. The length of the CDR3 is 11 residues. In germline, CDR1 is SQVTM, CDR2 ANQGSEA. Unmatched junction bases numbered 0, after V lost 6 bases and J lost 4 bases. The sequencing sample was made of peripheral blood. The source of this sequence is a woman between 55 and 75 years old with COVID-19, enrolled during active disease. The V gene is TRBV29-1, the J gene TRBJ2-1; TRBD1 agrees at 7 bases. CDR3 sequence: CSVQGYNEQFF. The CDR3 nucleotides are TGCAGCGTACAGGGGTACAATGAGCAGTTCTTC.